This T cell receptor beta chain derives from a study of blood T cell repertoires in COVID-19. Germline lookup yields CDR1 WSHSY and CDR2 SAAADI. V lost 4 bases to trimming and J lost 5 bases, with 8 bases between them. This CDR3 is 12 amino acids long. TCRdb's table, derived via immunoSEQ multiplex PCR, lists solely in-frame clones and lacks some. The sample has roughly 43,000 clones, around 88% seen once. Material for sequencing was peripheral blood. J is TRBJ1-1 and V is TRBV10-2, with D unclear. This TCR came from a human donor in a cohort sampled during active COVID-19. The CDR3 region is CASSAGGTEAFF. CDR3 sequence (DNA): TGCGCCAGCAGTGCTGGAGGTACTGAAGCTTTCTTT.